A selection of T cell receptor beta chains follows, all from one sample in a study of T cells in Graves' hyperthyroidism and ophthalmopathy. TCRdb used MiXCR to reprocess the multiplex PCR reads, holding one entry per CDR3 protein. The sample has fewer than 500,000 distinct CDR3 sequences, about 14% seen once. The sample taken for sequencing was blood. The receptors originated from a woman under 40 with Graves' ophthalmopathy. CDR3s include the opening cysteine and the closing phenylalanine or tryptophan. D genes are given only for firm matches. Clone size is shown for a subset of rows, as once, few, many or a class of expanded clone.

J,V,size,D,CDR3,DNA
TRBJ1-1,TRBV28,many,TRBD1,CASSLVQGARVFNTEAFF,TGTGCCAGCAGTTTAGTACAGGGGGCGCGGGTTTTCAACACTGAAGCTTTCTTT
TRBJ2-7,TRBV6-1,-,-,CASTGILYEQYF,TGTGCCAGCACAGGGATTTTATACGAGCAGTACTTC
TRBJ2-4,TRBV12-3/TRBV12-4,-,-,CASSLQIGSSPMGAKNIQYF,TGTGCCAGCAGTTTACAAATTGGGTCCTCCCCTATGGGGGCCAAAAACATTCAGTACTTC
TRBJ1-1,TRBV11-1,-,-,CASSLDRGGNTEAFF,TGTGCCAGCAGCTTGGACCGAGGGGGGAACACTGAAGCTTTCTTT
TRBJ2-1,TRBV7-8,-,TRBD2,CASTQRGLLNEQFF,TGTGCCAGCACCCAGCGGGGCCTACTCAATGAGCAGTTCTTC
TRBJ1-2,TRBV19,-,TRBD1,CASRRRDRVYNYGYTF,TGTGCCAGTAGACGCCGGGACAGGGTCTATAACTATGGCTACACCTTC
TRBJ2-3,TRBV20-1,many,-,CSSLQPSLDTQYF,TGCAGTTCCCTGCAGCCAAGTTTGGATACGCAGTATTTT
TRBJ2-7,TRBV7-9,many,TRBD1,CASSSGTGRYEQYF,TGTGCCAGCAGCTCCGGGACAGGGCGCTACGAGCAGTACTTC
TRBJ1-2,TRBV20-1,-,TRBD1,CSAGGQGAGYGYTF,TGCAGTGCGGGGGGACAGGGGGCAGGCTATGGCTACACCTTC
TRBJ2-3,TRBV3-1,-,-,CASSPFRWADTQYF,TGTGCCAGCAGTCCTTTCCGATGGGCAGATACGCAGTATTTT
TRBJ2-3,TRBV7-9,many,-,CASSLAVSVGADTQYF,TGTGCCAGCAGCTTAGCGGTGTCAGTAGGGGCAGATACGCAGTATTTT
TRBJ2-5,TRBV3-1,many,-,CASSQDDSVETQYF,TGTGCCAGCAGCCAAGATGATTCGGTGGAGACCCAGTACTTC
TRBJ1-2,TRBV10-3,-,-,CAISNTPPGYTF,TGTGCCATCAGTAATACCCCGCCCGGCTACACCTTC
TRBJ2-2,TRBV5-6,-,-,CASSYPRRGGTGELFF,TGTGCCAGCAGCTACCCTAGACGGGGCGGGACCGGGGAGCTGTTTTTT
TRBJ2-1,TRBV24-1,-,-,CATSDYPNYNEQFF,TGTGCCACCAGTGACTACCCCAACTACAATGAGCAGTTCTTC
TRBJ1-5,TRBV6-5,many,-,CASNRYSNQPQHF,TGTGCCAGCAATAGATATAGCAATCAGCCCCAGCATTTT
TRBJ1-5,TRBV7-2,many,-,CASSLGSLQPQHF,TGTGCCAGCAGCTTGGGGTCCCTTCAGCCCCAGCATTTT
TRBJ1-4,TRBV20-1,once,TRBD1,CSANGQGSATNEKLFF,TGCAGTGCAAACGGACAGGGTTCCGCAACTAATGAAAAACTGTTTTTT
TRBJ2-5,TRBV7-6,few,-,CASSLWTAQETQYF,TGTGCCAGCAGCTTATGGACAGCACAAGAGACCCAGTACTTC
TRBJ2-1,TRBV6-2/TRBV6-3,-,-,CASRSFGNEQFF,TGTGCCAGCAGGTCCTTCGGGAATGAGCAGTTCTTC
TRBJ2-5,TRBV18,many,TRBD1,CASSLNFMDRGQETQYF,TGTGCCAGCTCACTTAACTTTATGGACAGGGGGCAAGAGACCCAGTACTTC
TRBJ2-1,TRBV20-1,-,-,CSASDWGGARTINEQFF,TGCAGTGCTAGCGATTGGGGGGGGGCTAGAACGATCAATGAGCAGTTCTTC
TRBJ1-1,TRBV5-1,once,TRBD1,CASSYRGHTEALF,TGCGCCAGCAGCTACAGGGGGCACACTGAAGCTCTGTTT
TRBJ2-1,TRBV12-3/TRBV12-4,-,TRBD1,CACSHRRTGIPYNEQFF,TGTGCCTGCAGTCATCGCAGGACAGGGATCCCCTACAATGAGCAGTTCTTC
TRBJ2-1,TRBV10-3,many,TRBD2,CAIRVGPPLAGTWNEQFF,TGTGCCATCAGAGTGGGGCCCCCCTTAGCGGGGACATGGAATGAGCAGTTCTTC
TRBJ2-3,TRBV7-3,few,-,CASSLGGGLADTQYF,TGTGCCAGCAGCTTAGGGGGGGGGCTCGCAGATACGCAGTATTTT
TRBJ1-1,TRBV7-8,-,TRBD1,CASSPRTGSVAEALF,TGTGCCAGCAGCCCCCGGACAGGGTCGGTCGCTGAAGCTCTCTTT
TRBJ2-1,TRBV20-1,many,-,CSARRTHESSYNEQFF,TGCAGTGCTAGGAGGACGCACGAAAGCTCCTACAATGAGCAGTTCTTC
TRBJ1-1,TRBV12-3/TRBV12-4,many,TRBD1,CASSPQGAVNTEAFF,TGTGCCAGCTCCCCCCAGGGGGCGGTGAACACTGAAGCTTTCTTT
TRBJ2-5,TRBV30,once,TRBD2,CAWSVAGGNQETQYF,TGTGCCTGGAGTGTAGCGGGGGGAAACCAAGAGACCCAGTACTTC
TRBJ2-7,TRBV28,many,TRBD1,CASSLVQGESEQYF,TGTGCCAGCAGTTTAGTGCAGGGGGAAAGCGAGCAGTACTTC